This passage covers 27 T cell receptor beta chains from one sample sequenced in a study of T cell repertoires in cytomegalovirus infection. Via MiXCR, TCRdb re-called the reads, giving one row per CDR3 protein. Among some 400,000 distinct CDR3 sequences listed, approximately 30% were seen once. The sample comprised PBMCs. The receptors stem from a human donor in good health (CMV status not recorded). Some clones in this sample may be carry-over from other donors' samples.

This clonotype was seen only a few times. The chain joins TRBV11-2 to TRBJ2-5; D perhaps matches TRBD2 (6 bases). This CDR3 has 17 residues. Germline lookup yields CDR1 SGHAT and CDR2 FQNNGV. Trimming removed 5 bases at V and 2 bases at J, with 21 bases between. The CDR3 reads CASSQAGGVGAQETQYF. The CDR3 bases are TGTGCCAGCAGCCAAGCCGGGGGTGTGGGAGCTCAAGAGACCCAGTACTTC.

Worth noting for this clonotype: This clone may be a read error of a much larger clone one base away. This chain connects TRBV7-2 to TRBJ2-7, with unresolved D. The CDR3 runs to 15 residues. In germline, CDR1 is SGHTA, CDR2 FQGNSA. V was clipped by 1 base and J by 1 base, with 11 bases between them. The DNA for the CDR3 is TGTGCCAGCAGCTTAGGGCCAACTGTTTCCTACGAGCAGTACTTC. It codes for CASSLGPTVSYEQYF.

This clonotype was picked up a small number of times. The genes are TRBV18 and TRBJ1-1, with D possibly TRBD1 on 5 matching bases. The V and J ends lost 2 bases and 3 bases respectively, with 13 bases between them. CDR1 and CDR2 from the germline V gene are KGHSH and LQKENI. The CDR3 totals 15 residues. The DNA of the CDR3 is TGTGCCAGCTCACCATTCGGGGCAGGAGACACTGAAGCTTTCTTT. Translation gives CASSPFGAGDTEAFF.

Note on this clonotype: Given a much more abundant clone one base away, this may be a read error. V usage is TRBV7-6 and J usage is TRBJ2-5; TRBD2 might be the D (5 bases). The CDR3 extends over 14 amino acids. CDR1 SGHVS and CDR2 FNYEAQ come from the germline V gene. CDR3 region: CANSLSGLQETQYF. In nucleotides, the CDR3 is TGTGCCAACAGCTTATCTGGACTCCAAGAGACCCAGTACTTC.

This clonotype showed up just once. The CDR3 loop is CASSSLTGIRSNQPQHF. In DNA form, the CDR3 reads TGTGCCAGCAGCTCCCTTACAGGGATTAGAAGCAATCAGCCCCAGCATTTT. The J gene is TRBJ1-5, the V gene TRBV5-8; weak D call: TRBD1 (6 bases). This CDR3 has 17 residues. Deletions cut 3 bases from V and 1 base from J, with 17 bases between. Germline CDR1 and CDR2: SGHTS and YDEGEE.

This clonotype occurred a few times. One end of the junction fails to match germline, which may point to a read error. The chain carries TRBV19 and TRBJ2-2; a weak D match, TRBD1 (7 bases). The CDR3 length is 17 residues. Germline V gene sequence: CDR1 LNHDA, CDR2 SQIVND (reference sequence). The CDR3 spells CASSIIGGGANTGELFF. CDR3 DNA sequence: TGTGCCAGTAGTATTATCGGAGGGGGCGCGAATACCGGGGAGCTGTTTTTT.

The chain combines TRBV20-1 with TRBJ2-1; the match to TRBD2 covers 7 bases. V shed 5 bases, J shed 10 bases, and the junction held 8 bases outside the gene matches. CDR3 size: 12 residues. Germline V gene lookup returns CDR1 DFQATT and CDR2 SNEGSKA (reference sequence). The CDR3 spells CSADASGQEQFF. The CDR3 bases are TGCAGTGCTGATGCTAGCGGCCAAGAGCAGTTCTTC.

The J gene is TRBJ2-2, the V gene TRBV24-1, with 7 bases identical to TRBD1. Germline V gene sequence: CDR1 KGHDR, CDR2 SFDVKD. V shed 4 bases, J shed 2 bases, and the junction held 15 bases outside the gene matches. This CDR3 spans 19 amino acids. The CDR3 DNA reads TGTGCCACCAGTGACATAATTGATGGACAGGCGATCAACACCGGGGAGCTGTTTTTT. This codes for CATSDIIDGQAINTGELFF.

This clonotype was counted only a few times. The chain uses TRBV4-1 and TRBJ2-1; 7 nucleotides line up with TRBD2. The V and J ends lost 5 bases and 0 bases, in that order; junction bases with no gene match: 7. This CDR3 region has 16 residues. Germline V gene sequence: CDR1 MGHRA, CDR2 YSYEKL. The CDR3 sequence: CASSSWGGVSYNEQFF. The CDR3 DNA follows: TGCGCCAGCAGCTCCTGGGGGGGGGTCTCCTACAATGAGCAGTTCTTC.

This clonotype was found a few times. The chain couples TRBV4-1 to TRBJ2-3, with 11 bases matching TRBD2. This CDR3 spans 16 amino acids. Germline loops: CDR1 MGHRA, CDR2 YSYEKL. Trimming removed 0 bases from V and 4 bases from J; junction bases left unmatched: 3. The CDR3 sequence: CASSQDLAGGPDTQYF. CDR3 in DNA: TGCGCCAGCAGCCAAGATCTAGCGGGGGGCCCAGATACGCAGTATTTT.

The CDR3 DNA is TGTGCCAGCAGTTATAGTCGGCCGAGGACTGAAGCTTTCTTT. Translating gives CASSYSRPRTEAFF. The V gene is TRBV6-5, the J gene TRBJ1-1; D remains ambiguous. The CDR3 is 14 residues long. V was shortened by 3 bases and J by 5 bases, with 13 bases between the two germline ends. CDR1 MNHEY and CDR2 SVGAGI come from the germline V gene.

On this clonotype: The junction departs from the called germline gene at one end, perhaps through a read error. The V and J genes are TRBV7-2 and TRBJ1-1, with a weak D call TRBD1 (5 bases). The germline V gene encodes CDR1 SGHTA and CDR2 FQGNSA. The CDR3 is 16 residues long. The CDR3 DNA sequence: TGTGCCAGCAGCCAAGGCTGGCGGGGGGATGGCACTGAAGCTTTCTGG. It encodes CASSQGWRGDGTEAFW.

The chain combines TRBV5-1 with TRBJ2-3; perhaps TRBD1 as D (6 bases). V was clipped by 4 bases and J by 5 bases, with 11 bases between them. The germline V gene has CDR1 SGHRS and CDR2 YFSETQ. The CDR3 loop spans 13 amino acids. The CDR3 region is CASSVKGVDTQYF. The CDR3, as DNA: TGCGCCAGCAGCGTAAAGGGGGTAGATACGCAGTATTTT.

The chain uses TRBV19 and TRBJ1-5; tentative D call: TRBD1 (5 bases). V lost 6 bases and J 1 base, leaving 13 bases between the germline ends. The germline V gene has CDR1 LNHDA and CDR2 SQIVND (reference sequence). The CDR3 sequence is 15 residues long. The CDR3 reads CASRARGESNQPQHF. Here the CDR3 DNA reads TGTGCCAGTAGAGCCCGGGGGGAGAGCAATCAGCCCCAGCATTTT.

The V call is TRBV6-2 or TRBV6-3, the J call TRBJ2-2; a weak D match, TRBD2 (7 bases). From germline, CDR1 is MNHEY and CDR2 SVGEGT. The CDR3 has 14 amino acids. The ends were cut back, 8 bases at V and 6 bases at J, with 16 bases in the middle. The CDR3 coding sequence is TGTGCCAGCCAACCCTGGGGGGGCTCCGGGGAGCTGTTTTTT. This translates into CASQPWGGSGELFF.

This clonotype was counted a few times. V usage is TRBV9 and J usage is TRBJ2-2; 8 positions match TRBD1. The CDR3 spans 15 residues. V gave up 4 bases and J gave up 4 bases; unmatched junction bases: 6. Germline V gene data show CDR1 as SGDLS and CDR2 as YYNGEE. In DNA form, the CDR3 reads TGTGCCAGCAGCCCCCAGGGGGCTGGCACCGGGGAGCTGTTTTTT. It encodes CASSPQGAGTGELFF.

This rearrangement joins TRBV14 to TRBJ2-1; D may be TRBD2 (6 bases). Germline loops: CDR1 SGHDN, CDR2 FVKESK. The CDR3 is made up of 16 amino acids. V gave up 0 bases and J gave up 9 bases, with 18 bases separating them. The CDR3: CASSQDLPLTRSEQFF. For the CDR3, the DNA is TGTGCCAGCAGCCAAGATCTGCCCCTGACTAGGTCTGAGCAGTTCTTC.

The rearrangement uses TRBV6-1 and TRBJ1-2; D is undetermined. Germline V gene data show CDR1 as MNHNS and CDR2 as SASEGT. The CDR3 contains 15 residues. V was trimmed by 6 bases and J by 3 bases, leaving 17 bases between them. CDR3: CASSPRGGTDYGYTF. For the CDR3, the DNA is TGTGCCAGCAGCCCCCGGGGTGGAACGGACTATGGCTACACCTTC.

The CDR3 DNA follows: TGTGCCAGCAGTTCCCGGGACAGGAGCTCCTACGAGCAGTACTTC. It specifies CASSSRDRSSYEQYF. The V and J genes are TRBV12-3 or TRBV12-4 and TRBJ2-7; 8 nucleotides line up with TRBD1. The CDR3 is 15 amino acids. The V segment lost 4 bases and the J segment 0 bases; nucleotides outside the gene matches: 5.

This clonotype was seen only a few times. This rearrangement joins TRBV6-5 to TRBJ1-2, with D perhaps matching TRBD1 (6 bases). Germline V gene sequence: CDR1 MNHEY, CDR2 SVGAGI. V was cut by 0 bases and J by 8 bases, with 34 bases left in between. The CDR3 has 21 amino acids. The chain's CDR3 is CASSYSTDMILPRGVPRGYTF. As DNA, the CDR3 is TGTGCCAGCAGTTACTCGACAGATATGATTCTACCCAGGGGAGTACCGAGAGGCTACACCTTC.

This clonotype came up a few times. The J gene is TRBJ1-3, the V gene TRBV19; D remains ambiguous. Germline CDR1 is LNHDA and CDR2 is SQIVND (reference sequence). Deletions cut 6 bases from V and 0 bases from J, with 12 bases between. There are 15 residues in the CDR3. CDR3 residues: CASRRGTTSGNTIYF. CDR3 DNA: TGTGCCAGTAGAAGAGGAACCACCTCTGGAAACACCATATATTTT.

This clonotype showed up just a few times. The chain is built from TRBV5-4 and TRBJ1-1, with 8 bases fitting TRBD1. Germline V gene lookup returns CDR1 SGHNT and CDR2 YYREEE (reference sequence). The CDR3 spans 14 residues. Trimming took 4 bases from V and 4 from J; bases not matched to a gene: 6. The CDR3 DNA follows: TGTGCCAGCAGCCAGGGGGCTCGGTTCACTGAAGCTTTCTTT. As protein: CASSQGARFTEAFF.

The rearrangement joins TRBV19 to TRBJ1-1; no firm D call. The CDR3 runs 15 residues. CDR1 is LNHDA, CDR2 SQIVND, per germline (reference sequence). The V end lost 0 bases, the J end lost 2 bases, and 10 bases lay between the germline ends. CDR3 bases: TGTGCCAGTAGTATAGATACGGGAAGCAACACTGAAGCTTTCTTT. Protein product: CASSIDTGSNTEAFF.

Of note for this clonotype: An end of the junction does not agree with germline; a read error may underlie this. The rearrangement links TRBV4-1 to TRBJ1-4; no clear D gene. The CDR3 contains 16 residues. Germline V lookup: CDR1 MGHRA, CDR2 YSYEKL. CDR3 in amino acids: CASSQGGMATNEQLFF. The CDR3 coding sequence is TGCGCCAGCAGCCAAGGAGGGATGGCAACTAATGAACAACTGTTTTTT.

This chain connects TRBV29-1 to TRBJ2-7; D remains ambiguous. CDR3 length: 14 residues. The ends were cut back, 2 bases at V and 1 base at J, with 12 bases in the middle. Germline CDR1 reads SQVTM; CDR2 reads ANQGSEA. The CDR3 here is CSVEFEEPSYEQYF. For the CDR3, the DNA is TGCAGCGTTGAATTTGAGGAGCCATCCTACGAGCAGTACTTC.

This clonotype was seen many times. V is TRBV7-6 and J is TRBJ2-3; tentative D call: TRBD2 (6 bases). V lost 0 bases to trimming and J lost 3 bases, with 7 bases between them. From germline, CDR1 is SGHVS and CDR2 FNYEAQ. This CDR3 has 14 residues. Here the CDR3 reads CASSLAGTTDTQYF. The CDR3 nucleotides are TGTGCCAGCAGCTTAGCCGGGACTACAGATACGCAGTATTTT.

Note on this clonotype: This may come from a read error, since a much larger clone is one base off. The chain couples TRBV7-2 to TRBJ2-1; D is perhaps TRBD1 or TRBD2 (6 bases each). The length of the CDR3 is 15 residues. The V gene's germline CDR1 is SGHTA and CDR2 FQGNSA. V dropped 5 bases and J dropped 8 bases, with 19 bases sitting between them. CDR3 region: CASSPCEGGEDEQFF. The CDR3 DNA reads TGTGCCAGCAGCCCCTGTGAGGGGGGCGAAGATGAGCAGTTCTTC.